One T cell receptor beta chain is described in this entry. The antigen is not known. The sample is drawn from a study of cytomegalovirus exposure and HLA in healthy donors. General study results and limits: Listed as cytomegalovirus-associated were approximately 160 TCR beta chains. The finding came from a later analysis; first-cohort TCR clusters tended to co-occur in the roughly 110 validation repertoires.

Repertoires were generated with immunoSEQ multiplex PCR, while TCRdb's copy carries only in-frame clones and drops some. Of 140,000 to 150,000 clones listed, 94% were seen once; the top ten hold 1.8%. The CDR3 length is 14 residues. The V gene end was trimmed by 4 bases and the J gene end by 0 bases; junction bases not matched to a gene: 3. CDR1 is WSHSY, CDR2 SAAADI, per germline. The donors belonged to the approximately 110-subject validation cohort, separate from the roughly 600-subject first cohort. This TCR came from a man aged 18-30 years in good health and CMV-seropositive. The sequenced sample was PBMCs. The chain couples TRBV10-2 to TRBJ2-7; 7 bases agree with TRBD2. The DNA for the CDR3 is TGCGCCAGCAGTGTTCTAGCGGACTCCTACGAGCAGTACTTC. Residues: CASSVLADSYEQYF.